These 22 T cell receptor beta chains were all obtained from the same sample, sequenced in a study of blood T cell repertoires in COVID-19 (TCRdb year 2020). Library preparation used the immunoSEQ multiplex PCR assay. What TCRdb holds here is the immuneACCESS table cut down to in-frame rearrangements. Part of the clones is not present; checked against another copy, under half of the missing clones reflect an unresolved V gene, and the others are unexplained. Here the sample has about 15,000 clones; around 77% occur a single time. More than 14% of the sample is held by the ten biggest clonotypes. The specimen sequenced was peripheral blood. The receptor set was obtained from a human donor in a cohort sampled during active COVID-19.

The chain uses TRBV5-6 and TRBJ2-7; 10 bases match TRBD1. Germline CDR1 is SGHDT and CDR2 is YYEEEE. The V gene end was trimmed by 4 bases and the J gene end by 3 bases; junction bases not matched to a gene: 4. This CDR3 is 14 amino acids long. The CDR3 region is CASSPTGGNYEQYF. As DNA, the CDR3 is TGTGCCAGCAGCCCGACAGGGGGCAACTACGAGCAGTACTTC.

The gene calls are TRBV11-3 and TRBJ2-7, with TRBD2 matching over 8 bases. The germline V gene has CDR1 SGHNT and CDR2 YENEEA. The junction had 20 bases not matched to a gene; V was cut back by 8 bases and J by 5 bases. CDR3 length: 17 amino acids. CDR3 sequence: CASVAGRLAGLGNEQYF. In DNA form, the CDR3 reads TGTGCCAGCGTAGCTGGTAGGCTAGCGGGCTTAGGGAACGAGCAGTACTTC.

The chain couples TRBV5-1 to TRBJ2-3; TRBD1 might be the D (6 bases). Trimming left V 7 bases short and J 0 bases short, with 12 bases between. This CDR3 is 14 amino acids long. Looked up from germline, CDR1 is SGHRS and CDR2 is YFSETQ. The CDR3 region has the DNA TGCGCCAGCGGCGGACAGTCTAGCACAGATACGCAGTATTTT. Amino acids: CASGGQSSTDTQYF. The variable domain in full, completed from reference TRBV5-1 and TRBJ2-3, reads KAGVTQTPRYLIKTRGQQVTLSCSPISGHRSVSWYQQTPGQGLQFLFEYFSETQRNKGNFPGRFSGRQFSNSRSEMNVSTLELGDSALYLCASGGQSSTDTQYFGPGTRLTVL.

The chain employs TRBV28 and TRBJ2-1, with TRBD2 matching over 11 bases. This CDR3 contains 14 residues. Trimming cost V 7 bases and J 7 bases; bases outside gene matches: 6. CDR1 is MDHEN and CDR2 is SYDVKM in the germline V gene. The CDR3 DNA is TGTGCCAGCACCACTAGCGGGGGAGGAAATGAGCAGTTCTTC. Protein: CASTTSGGGNEQFF.

The chain combines TRBV29-1 with TRBJ2-3; 9 nucleotides align to TRBD2. The CDR3 totals 13 residues. Germline V gene data show CDR1 as SQVTM and CDR2 as ANQGSEA. V trimming: 7 bases; J trimming: 6 bases; junction bases outside the gene matches: 8. The chain's CDR3 is CSAAGGRLDTQYF. The CDR3 DNA reads TGCAGCGCCGCGGGAGGGCGTCTGGATACGCAGTATTTT.

This clone is judged large (0.1 to 1%). The rearrangement uses TRBV5-4 and TRBJ1-5; 10 bases agree with TRBD1. V dropped 0 bases and J dropped 5; count of bases not matched to a gene: 2. The germline V gene encodes CDR1 SGHNT and CDR2 YYREEE (reference sequence). CDR3 length: 15 amino acids. The DNA for the CDR3 is TGTGCCAGCAGCTTGGCCGGACAGGGGGATCAGCCCCAGCATTTT. As protein: CASSLAGQGDQPQHF.

The genes are TRBV3-1 (or the pseudogene TRBV3-2) and TRBJ1-2; no clear D. The CDR3 runs 13 residues. V was clipped by 1 base and J by 8 bases, with 11 bases between them. Germline V CDR1 and CDR2: LGHDT, YNNKEL (reference sequence). CDR3 residues: CASSQGRARGYTF. The CDR3 DNA follows: TGTGCCAGCAGCCAAGGGAGGGCTCGCGGCTACACCTTC.

The V call is TRBV29-1, the J call TRBJ2-5; a weak D match, TRBD1 (6 bases). The germline V gene has CDR1 SQVTM and CDR2 ANQGSEA. V was clipped by 6 bases and J by 5 bases, with 13 bases between them. This CDR3 has 12 residues. The CDR3 DNA reads TGCAGCGTAAACAGGGCTTGGGAGACCCAGTACTTC. This gives the protein CSVNRAWETQYF.

The chain links TRBV29-1 to TRBJ1-3; D is unresolved. CDR1 is SQVTM, CDR2 ANQGSEA, per germline. V lost 1 base and J lost 2, with 6 bases in between. The CDR3 length is 13 residues. This CDR3 reads CSVEGATGNTIYF. The CDR3 DNA reads TGCAGCGTTGAAGGAGCAACTGGAAACACCATATATTTT.

The V call is TRBV27, the J call TRBJ2-1, with TRBD1 matching over 10 bases. With 7 bases clipped from V and 6 bases from J, the junction kept 9 bases outside the gene matches. The CDR3 extends over 15 amino acids. In germline, CDR1 is MNHEY, CDR2 SMNVEV (reference sequence). This CDR3 reads CASIRLGQGFNEQFF. The CDR3 nucleotides are TGTGCCAGCATTAGGTTGGGACAGGGGTTCAATGAGCAGTTCTTC.

The chain has TRBV3-1 (or the pseudogene TRBV3-2) and TRBJ2-1; the match to TRBD2 covers 14 bases. Losses at the gene ends were 7 bases for V and 7 bases for J; bases not matched to a gene: 6. The germline CDR1 and CDR2 sequences are LGHDT and YNNKEL (reference sequence). This CDR3 has 15 residues. CDR3 bases: TGTGCCAGCACCCTGACTAGCGGGAGGGTGAATGAGCAGTTCTTC. Residues: CASTLTSGRVNEQFF.

V usage is TRBV19 and J usage is TRBJ2-5; 7 bases fit TRBD2. Trimming at V came to 5 bases and at J to 5 bases, leaving 11 bases not matched to a gene. CDR1 and CDR2 from the germline V gene are LNHDA and SQIVND (reference sequence). The CDR3 runs to 15 residues. The CDR3 DNA is TGTGCCAGTAGTCCCGGGGGGTCGGTTGGGGAGACCCAGTACTTC. Translating it yields CASSPGGSVGETQYF.

The CDR3 is CSVEGGVDEQYF. In DNA form, the CDR3 reads TGCAGCGTTGAGGGAGGGGTGGACGAGCAGTACTTC. V usage is TRBV29-1 and J usage is TRBJ2-7, with 7 nucleotides matching TRBD2. The CDR3 spans 12 residues. Trimming took 3 bases from V and 5 from J; bases not matched to a gene: 4. Germline V gives CDR1 SQVTM, CDR2 ANQGSEA.

The chain has TRBV5-6 and TRBJ2-7; D is perhaps TRBD2 (7 bases). CDR1 is SGHDT, CDR2 YYEEEE, per germline. This CDR3 has 15 amino acids. V lost 2 bases and J 0 bases, leaving 12 bases between the germline ends. CDR3 sequence: CASSLGGASSYEQYF. CDR3 DNA sequence: TGTGCCAGCAGCTTAGGGGGGGCCAGCTCCTACGAGCAGTACTTC.

This clone is large by share. The genes are TRBV9 and TRBJ2-7; TRBD2 agrees at 7 bases. Germline V gives CDR1 SGDLS, CDR2 YYNGEE. The CDR3 loop spans 14 amino acids. The V and J ends lost 4 bases and 2 bases, in that order; junction bases with no gene match: 6. DNA for the CDR3: TGTGCCAGCAGCAGTGGGGGGGTCGCCTACGAGCAGTACTTC. It encodes CASSSGGVAYEQYF.

The CDR3 bases are TGTGCCAGCAGAAGACAGTCCTCCTACGAGCAGTACTTC. Its protein is CASRRQSSYEQYF. The chain has TRBV28 and TRBJ2-7; TRBD1 might be the D (5 bases). The germline V gene encodes CDR1 MDHEN and CDR2 SYDVKM. Trimming shortened V by 6 bases and J by 0 bases, and 9 bases separated the two germline ends. This CDR3 is 13 amino acids long.

This clone appeared a single time. The rearrangement joins TRBV5-1 to TRBJ2-7; weak D call: TRBD1 (5 bases). V was cut by 0 bases and J by 6 bases, with 13 bases left in between. The CDR3 is made up of 14 amino acids. CDR1 is SGHRS, CDR2 YFSETQ, per germline. The CDR3 bases are TGCGCCAGCAGCTTGGGAGCAGGGTCGCGCGAGCAGTACTTC. Translation gives CASSLGAGSREQYF.

The CDR3 nucleotides are TGTGCCAGTAGTTTCCGGACAGGGGGCCCCTACAATGAGCAGTTCTTC. Protein: CASSFRTGGPYNEQFF. The V gene is TRBV19, the J gene TRBJ2-1; 11 bases are shared with TRBD1. Germline trimming cut 5 bases from V and 2 bases from J; bases unmatched to any gene: 5. The V gene's germline CDR1 is LNHDA and CDR2 SQIVND (reference sequence). This CDR3 spans 16 amino acids.

The V gene is TRBV24-1, the J gene TRBJ1-5, with D perhaps matching TRBD1 (6 bases). CDR1 and CDR2 (germline): KGHDR, SFDVKD. Trimming pared 9 bases from V and 5 bases from J, leaving 16 bases between. There are 14 residues in the CDR3. The CDR3, as DNA: TGTGCCACCGAACCGGCGGGGGGCCATCAGCCCCAGCATTTT. Translation gives CATEPAGGHQPQHF.

The chain links TRBV5-5 to TRBJ2-7; TRBD2 aligns across 7 bases. V lost 1 base and J lost 6; bases outside the gene matches: 13. Germline V gives CDR1 SGHKS, CDR2 YYEKEE (reference sequence). CDR3 length equals 16 residues. CDR3 residues: CASSLTPTGGRGEQYF. CDR3 bases: TGTGCCAGCAGCTTGACACCGACCGGGGGGAGAGGCGAGCAGTACTTC.

This chain links TRBV18 with TRBJ2-1; D gene unclear. V lost 2 bases, J lost 4 bases, and 9 bases lay in between. Germline CDR1 and CDR2: KGHSH and LQKENI. The CDR3 covers 14 residues. The CDR3 nucleotides are TGTGCCAGCTCACCAATGGCAGATTACAATGAGCAGTTCTTC. This translates into CASSPMADYNEQFF.

The V gene is TRBV9, the J gene TRBJ2-2, with TRBD2 as a possible D gene (5 bases). CDR3 length: 14 amino acids. With 4 bases removed from V and 9 bases from J, the gap between germline ends came to 16 bases. The germline gives CDR1 SGDLS, CDR2 YYNGEE. Here the CDR3 DNA reads TGTGCCAGCAGCCCTACTAGTGCGTACCGGGAGCTGTTTTTT. Translating it yields CASSPTSAYRELFF.